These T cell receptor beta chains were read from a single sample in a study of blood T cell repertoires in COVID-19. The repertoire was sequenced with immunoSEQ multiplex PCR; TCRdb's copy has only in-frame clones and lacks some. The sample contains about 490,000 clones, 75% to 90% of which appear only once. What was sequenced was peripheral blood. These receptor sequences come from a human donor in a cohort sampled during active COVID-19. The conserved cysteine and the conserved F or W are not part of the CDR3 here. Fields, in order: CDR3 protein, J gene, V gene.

ASSQGALLLYEQY	TRBJ2-7	TRBV3-1/TRBV3-2
ASSHLPPSDTQY	TRBJ2-3	TRBV4-3
AWRALAGTGELF	TRBJ2-2	TRBV30
ASSEGTVGNTEAF	TRBJ1-1	TRBV25-1
SFRQGYDSPLH	TRBJ1-6	TRBV29-1
ASSSAGQGVDTQY	TRBJ2-3	TRBV6-2/TRBV6-3
ASSLRLAGNNEQF	TRBJ2-1	TRBV5-6
ASSVGETQY	TRBJ2-5	TRBV5-1
ASSQDRGGYTEAF	TRBJ1-1	TRBV27
ACSQSQGGSGYT	TRBJ1-2	TRBV30
ASSPKSELGGKTEAF	TRBJ1-1	TRBV2
ASSQQSAFFNNEQF	TRBJ2-1	TRBV14
ASTLAEQY	TRBJ2-7	TRBV27
ASSIDTGKRGYT	TRBJ1-2	TRBV19
ASSLGATGSYEQY	TRBJ2-7	TRBV5-5
ASSFRGATDTQY	TRBJ2-3	TRBV5-4
ASSFPGLRSEAF	TRBJ1-1	TRBV11-2
ASSVLAGGPREQF	TRBJ2-1	TRBV9
ATSDLVQGAYNEQF	TRBJ2-1	TRBV24-1
AWSVREGSGYT	TRBJ1-2	TRBV30
ASIVGRANTEAF	TRBJ1-1	TRBV2
ASSVGTAGQPQH	TRBJ1-5	TRBV9
ASSIVTDSDNEQF	TRBJ2-1	TRBV19
ASSWDRSFGTEAF	TRBJ1-1	TRBV5-5
ASKSPPSAGYEQY	TRBJ2-7	TRBV2
ASSYSRGDYPQH	TRBJ1-5	TRBV6-2/TRBV6-3